This T cell receptor beta chain was sequenced during a study of T-cell reconstitution after alpha-beta-depleted transplantation in children (dated by TCRdb to about 2016). For context, the study as a whole: Using TCR repertoire profiling, the study followed T-cell immune reconstitution in a quantitative way in children after TCRalphabeta/CD19-depleted allogeneic hematopoietic cell transplantation. Study-level results and caveats: Apparently early alphabetaT-cell count recovery about two months after transplant reportedly relied on only several hundred rapidly expanded clones derived from non-depleted graft cells. In some patients, the high TCRbeta diversity seen at day 60 was put down to recipient T cells and intrathymic progenitors that had survived conditioning. Over subsequent months, a decline in hyperexpanded clone frequencies was noted, and after one year, T-cell counts and TCRbeta diversity were mostly ascribed to newly produced T cells.

The sample's treatment or condition label, in plain terms: allogeneic hematopoietic cell transplantation with graft depleted of TCRalphabeta T cells and CD19 B cells. The transplant recipients were children given TCRalphabeta/CD19-depleted allogeneic hematopoietic cell grafts. Libraries were constructed by PCR. Instrument on record: Illumina HiSeq 2500. Molecular barcoding was employed in the preparation of TCR libraries, with unique molecular identifiers being used to normalize TCRbeta repertoire quantification. The public reads were quality trimmed at Q25 with fastp and then assembled into clones with MiXCR by TCRdb, keeping productive beta chains. Rows are unified per CDR3 protein, each entry keeping the most common DNA and genes. This sample holds some 350,000 distinct CDR3 sequences; 15% to 20% were observed only once. The ten most abundant clones make up around 38% of the sample. Comments on this clonotype: What this receptor recognizes is not known. There are no base qualities to consult, and no much larger clone falls within one base.

This material consisted of PBMCs, mostly from graft donor cells, taken 360 days after TCRalphabeta/CD19-depleted stem cell transplant. The receptor was isolated from a male patient aged 2 to 9 who had a stem cell transplant for acute lymphoblastic leukemia, so the T cells may come from the graft donor.

The nucleotides read TGCGCCAGCAGCTTCGCGGTGGGGGGGAACTACGAGCAGTACTTC. It specifies CASSFAVGGNYEQYF. The rearranged chain carries TRBV5-1 and TRBJ2-7, and 7 junctional nucleotides match TRBD2. Trimmed from V: 2 bases; trimmed from J: 3 bases; junction bases lacking a gene match: 8. CDR1 and CDR2 are drawn from the germline V gene: SGHRS, YFSETQ. From cysteine to phenylalanine, the CDR3 is 15 amino acids long. Here the CDR3 DNA is all that survives: 45 bases in frame from base 1.